A selection of T cell receptor beta chains follows, all from one sample in a study of cytomegalovirus exposure and HLA in healthy donors. Data came from immunoSEQ multiplex PCR; TCRdb stores just in-frame clones and leaves some out. This table holds 100,000 to 150,000 clones, roughly 88% found once. Sequenced input: PBMCs. Receptor source: a boy aged 10-17 years in good health and CMV-seronegative. Each CDR3 is given with its conserved first and last residue. D genes are given only for firm matches. Size tells how often a clone was seen (once, few, many) or the class of an expanded clone, and some rows leave it out.

TRBV6-6	NA	TRBJ2-7	NA	CASSYSQGYEQYF	TGTGCCAGCAGTTACTCTCAGGGCTACGAGCAGTACTTC
TRBV9	NA	TRBJ2-7	TRBD2	CASSPLAGDREQYF	TGTGCCAGCAGCCCATTAGCGGGAGATCGCGAGCAGTACTTC
TRBV7-9	NA	TRBJ1-1	NA	CASSLAQGVNTEAFF	TGTGCCAGCAGCTTAGCGCAAGGGGTTAACACTGAAGCTTTCTTT
TRBV5-4	NA	TRBJ2-7	NA	CASSLVAGNYEQYF	TGTGCCAGCAGCTTGGTTGCAGGGAACTACGAGCAGTACTTC
TRBV4-3	NA	TRBJ1-2	NA	CASSQGTGNGGYTF	TGCGCCAGCAGCCAAGGAACAGGGAACGGTGGCTACACCTTC
TRBV14	once	TRBJ2-7	NA	CASSQDYSYEQYF	TGTGCCAGCAGCCAAGATTACTCCTACGAGCAGTACTTC
TRBV20-1	NA	TRBJ2-7	NA	CSAQGPWEQYF	TGCAGTGCTCAGGGTCCCTGGGAGCAGTACTTC
TRBV6-4	once	TRBJ2-3	TRBD2	CASSDSKLAGGGTDTQYF	TGTGCCAGCAGTGACTCGAAACTAGCGGGAGGTGGGACAGATACGCAGTATTTT
TRBV7-2	NA	TRBJ2-5	TRBD2	CASSLVGLAGGQETQYF	TGTGCCAGCAGCTTAGTAGGGCTAGCGGGGGGCCAAGAGACCCAGTACTTC
TRBV5-1	NA	TRBJ2-3	NA	CASSFKAGDTQYF	TGCGCCAGCAGCTTCAAGGCAGGGGATACGCAGTATTTT
TRBV5-6	NA	TRBJ2-1	NA	CASSLQNNEQFF	TGTGCCAGCAGCTTACAGAACAATGAGCAGTTCTTC
TRBV9	NA	TRBJ1-2	TRBD1	CASSVLGTGGGYTF	TGTGCCAGCAGCGTTCTTGGGACAGGGGGAGGCTACACCTTC
TRBV6-4	NA	TRBJ1-2	TRBD1	CASSDSQTGGWGYTF	TGTGCCAGCAGTGACTCACAGACAGGGGGTTGGGGCTACACCTTC
TRBV5-8	NA	TRBJ2-3	NA	CASSLVGVDTQYF	TGTGCCAGCAGCTTGGTAGGGGTGGATACGCAGTATTTT
TRBV15	NA	TRBJ2-2	NA	CATRKEYTGELFF	TGTGCCACCAGAAAGGAGTACACCGGGGAGCTGTTTTTT
TRBV30	NA	TRBJ1-3	TRBD1	CAWSRTGVGNTIYF	TGTGCCTGGTCGAGGACAGGGGTGGGAAACACCATATATTTT
TRBV9	NA	TRBJ2-1	TRBD2	CASSGTSRTNEQFF	TGTGCCAGCAGCGGGACTAGTCGGACCAATGAGCAGTTCTTC
TRBV4-3	NA	TRBJ2-1	NA	CASSQDSGVGNEQFF	TGCGCCAGCAGCCAAGATTCAGGGGTCGGGAATGAGCAGTTCTTC
TRBV28	NA	TRBJ2-7	TRBD1	CASSDLGQGYEQYF	TGTGCCAGCAGTGACCTTGGACAGGGCTACGAGCAGTACTTC
TRBV9	NA	TRBJ2-3	NA	CASSVGGRTSGDTQYF	TGTGCCAGCAGCGTAGGCGGCAGGACCAGCGGAGATACGCAGTATTTT
TRBV29-1	NA	TRBJ2-1	TRBD1	CSADPGQGNNEQFF	TGCAGCGCAGACCCGGGACAGGGGAACAATGAGCAGTTCTTC
TRBV4-1	NA	TRBJ2-1	TRBD2	CASSQPGLDNEQFF	TGCGCCAGCAGCCAACCCGGACTAGACAATGAGCAGTTCTTC
TRBV5-1	NA	TRBJ1-4	NA	CASSLGGTNEKLFF	TGCGCCAGCTCCCTGGGAGGAACTAATGAAAAACTGTTTTTT
TRBV7-2	NA	TRBJ1-2	TRBD1	CASSSGQGVGYTF	TGTGCCAGCAGCTCGGGACAGGGGGTCGGCTACACCTTC
TRBV14	NA	TRBJ1-4	TRBD1	CASSGGDATNEKLFF	TGTGCCAGCTCAGGGGGAGATGCAACTAATGAAAAACTGTTTTTT
TRBV5-4	NA	TRBJ2-7	NA	CASSLGGVANYEQYF	TGTGCCAGCAGCTTGGGCGGCGTCGCCAACTACGAGCAGTACTTC
TRBV7-2	NA	TRBJ1-1	NA	CASSLVRNTEAFF	TGTGCCAGCAGCTTAGTCAGGAACACTGAAGCTTTCTTT
TRBV9	NA	TRBJ1-4	TRBD1	CASSGDRDTNEKLFF	TGTGCCAGCAGCGGGGACAGGGACACCAATGAAAAACTGTTTTTT
TRBV5-1	NA	TRBJ2-7	TRBD2	CASSLVGTSGRASYEQYF	TGCGCCAGCAGCTTGGTCGGGACTAGCGGGAGGGCCTCCTACGAGCAGTACTTC
TRBV29-1	NA	TRBJ2-7	TRBD2	CSVRGGGYEQYF	TGCAGCGTTCGCGGGGGGGGGTACGAGCAGTACTTC
TRBV7-3	NA	TRBJ2-7	TRBD1	CASSLLAQGVGEQYF	TGTGCCAGCAGCTTATTGGCACAGGGGGTCGGCGAGCAGTACTTC
TRBV4-1	NA	TRBJ2-7	TRBD2	CASSQGRGAYEQYF	TGCGCCAGCAGCCAGGGACGGGGGGCCTACGAGCAGTACTTC
TRBV7-2	NA	TRBJ2-2	NA	CASSLLAPGELFF	TGTGCCAGCAGCTTACTGGCTCCCGGGGAGCTGTTTTTT
TRBV12-1	NA	TRBJ2-7	NA	CASSFSVRGFEQYF	TGTGCCAGCAGCTTTAGTGTCAGGGGATTCGAGCAGTACTTC
TRBV19	NA	TRBJ2-1	NA	CASSPRDHRYNEQFF	TGTGCCAGTAGTCCGCGGGACCATCGATACAATGAGCAGTTCTTC
TRBV12-5	NA	TRBJ1-1	TRBD1	CASGPGGGQDPTEAFF	TGTGCTAGTGGTCCTGGCGGGGGACAGGACCCCACTGAAGCTTTCTTT
TRBV7-9	NA	TRBJ2-1	TRBD2	CASSDINGASGVFF	TGTGCCAGCAGCGATATTAACGGGGCTAGCGGGGTTTTCTTC
TRBV4-3	few	TRBJ1-1	NA	CASSQDLVGGPEAFF	TGCGCCAGCAGCCAAGATCTAGTGGGGGGGCCTGAAGCTTTCTTT
TRBV6-6	NA	TRBJ1-5	TRBD1	CASGWDRERQPQHF	TGTGCCAGCGGATGGGACAGGGAGAGACAGCCCCAGCATTTT
TRBV18	NA	TRBJ2-7	TRBD1	CASSSRQGAGEQYF	TGTGCCAGCTCAAGCCGACAGGGGGCTGGAGAGCAGTACTTC
TRBV6-5	NA	TRBJ2-3	TRBD1	CASSHGTGADTQYF	TGTGCCAGCAGCCACGGGACAGGGGCAGATACGCAGTATTTT
TRBV2	few	TRBJ1-1	TRBD1	CASHNRGLYTEAFF	TGTGCCAGCCACAACAGGGGGCTGTACACTGAAGCTTTCTTT
TRBV4-2	NA	TRBJ1-4	TRBD1	CASSQDLKQGAGEKLFF	TGTGCCAGCAGCCAAGATTTGAAACAGGGGGCTGGTGAAAAACTGTTTTTT
TRBV11-1	NA	TRBJ2-7	NA	CASSITQSSGYEQYF	TGTGCCAGCAGCATTACACAGAGCTCCGGCTACGAGCAGTACTTC
TRBV7-9	NA	TRBJ1-5	NA	CASSPLEADQPQHF	TGTGCCAGCAGCCCCCTCGAAGCCGATCAGCCCCAGCATTTT
TRBV7-6	NA	TRBJ1-1	NA	CASSLSSLGGGEAFF	TGTGCCAGCAGCTTATCATCTCTGGGGGGGGGTGAAGCTTTCTTT
TRBV11-3	once	TRBJ1-2	NA	CASSPRGGGGYGYTF	TGTGCCAGCAGCCCTAGGGGGGGAGGAGGGTATGGCTACACCTTC
TRBV30	once	TRBJ2-7	NA	CAWSSGLTYEQYF	TGTGCCTGGAGTTCGGGACTGACATACGAGCAGTACTTC
TRBV5-4	NA	TRBJ2-3	TRBD2	CASSLTSGNTDTQYF	TGTGCCAGCAGCTTGACTAGCGGGAACACAGATACGCAGTATTTT
TRBV6-6	NA	TRBJ2-5	NA	CASSSAGLETQYF	TGTGCCAGCAGTTCCGCGGGATTAGAGACCCAGTACTTC
TRBV6-5	NA	TRBJ2-1	NA	CASSYSSTGDNEQFF	TGTGCCAGCAGTTACTCTTCGACAGGAGACAATGAGCAGTTCTTC
TRBV6-6	NA	TRBJ1-2	NA	CASSLDSIYGYTF	TGTGCCAGCAGTCTGGACAGCATCTATGGCTACACCTTC
TRBV9	NA	TRBJ2-7	NA	CASSVDTAVDEQYF	TGTGCCAGCAGCGTAGATACAGCTGTTGACGAGCAGTACTTC
TRBV18	NA	TRBJ1-1	NA	CASSLDRNTEAFF	TGTGCCAGCTCACTGGACAGGAACACTGAAGCTTTCTTT
TRBV28	NA	TRBJ1-5	NA	CASSPLGGTGNQPQHF	TGTGCCAGCAGTCCCTTGGGGGGTACGGGCAATCAGCCCCAGCATTTT
TRBV7-2	NA	TRBJ1-2	NA	CASSPLVQVPYGYTF	TGTGCCAGCAGCCCACTCGTACAGGTTCCCTATGGCTACACCTTC
TRBV7-3	NA	TRBJ1-6	TRBD1	CASSLQGADSPLHF	TGTGCCAGCAGCTTACAGGGGGCGGATTCACCCCTCCACTTT
TRBV19	once	TRBJ1-5	NA	CASSIALGGYNQPQHF	TGTGCCAGTAGTATAGCCCTTGGGGGGTACAATCAGCCCCAGCATTTT